This passage covers 10 T cell receptor beta chains from one sample sequenced in a study of shared clonotypes between healthy human individuals. TCRdb keeps only in-frame clones here, not all; method: immunoSEQ multiplex PCR. The table shows hundreds of thousands of clones, with about 78% occurring only once. Material for sequencing was memory CD4+ T cells sorted from blood. The subset here: CD45RA-negative fraction. The receptors were sampled from a woman aged 25-40 years in good health.

The gene calls are TRBV5-6 and TRBJ1-2; D is perhaps TRBD1 (6 bases). The germline V gene encodes CDR1 SGHDT and CDR2 YYEEEE. The CDR3 contains 15 residues. Trimming shortened V by 0 bases and J by 3 bases, and 12 bases separated the two germline ends. The CDR3 sequence is CASSLAGGADYGYTF. The CDR3 DNA is TGTGCCAGCAGCTTGGCCGGGGGCGCGGACTATGGCTACACCTTC. The variable domain in full, with the rest retrieved from reference TRBV5-6 and TRBJ1-2, is DAGVTQSPTHLIKTRGQQVTLRCSPKSGHDTVSWYQQALGQGPQFIFQYYEEEERQRGNFPDRFSGHQFPNYSSELNVNALLLGDSALYLCASSLAGGADYGYTFGSGTRLTVV.

This clone has a handful of counts. At the DNA level, this CDR3 is encoded by other sequences in the same sample as well. The chain couples TRBV7-2 to TRBJ2-1; no clear D gene. The V and J ends lost 1 base and 2 bases respectively, with 6 bases between them. The CDR3 covers 14 residues. CDR1 and CDR2 (germline): SGHTA, FQGNSA. CDR3 in amino acids: CASSLDSTYNEQFF. The CDR3 region has the DNA TGTGCCAGCAGCTTAGACAGTACCTACAATGAGCAGTTCTTC.

The rearrangement links TRBV7-2 to TRBJ2-1; 8 bases are a match to TRBD2. CDR3 size: 15 residues. Trimming cost V 1 base and J 3 bases; bases outside gene matches: 2. CDR1 is SGHTA and CDR2 is FQGNSA in the germline V gene. CDR3 coding DNA: TGTGCCAGCAGCTTAGACACTAGCGGCTACAATGAGCAGTTCTTC. Its protein product is CASSLDTSGYNEQFF.

The chain couples TRBV5-1 to TRBJ1-2, with D hard to call. The CDR3 is 15 residues long. Looked up from germline, CDR1 is SGHRS and CDR2 is YFSETQ. Between the trimmed V and J ends, which lost 0 bases and 5 bases, there was a span of 14 bases. In DNA form, the CDR3 reads TGCGCCAGCAGCTTGGCGGGCTCTTTGTCTTATGGCTACACCTTC. Translated, it gives CASSLAGSLSYGYTF.

The V and J genes are TRBV29-1 and TRBJ1-4, with D perhaps TRBD1 (5 bases). The CDR3 has 15 amino acids. V lost 0 bases and J 3 bases, leaving 11 bases between the germline ends. CDR1 and CDR2 from the germline V gene are SQVTM and ANQGSEA. The CDR3 protein is CSVEDGGGSNEKLFF. Written as DNA, the CDR3 is TGCAGCGTTGAAGATGGCGGGGGTTCTAATGAAAAACTGTTTTTT.

This clone was recorded only once. V and J are TRBV5-1 and TRBJ2-5, with no clear D. The CDR3 has 15 amino acids. Trimming cost V 0 bases and J 0 bases, with 9 bases left between them. The germline V gene has CDR1 SGHRS and CDR2 YFSETQ. CDR3: CASSLDHMYQETQYF. The CDR3, as DNA: TGCGCCAGCAGCTTGGATCACATGTACCAAGAGACCCAGTACTTC.

The V call is TRBV27, the J call TRBJ1-1; no definite D call. Trimming took 5 bases from V and 7 from J, leaving 14 bases between them. Germline V gives CDR1 MNHEY, CDR2 SMNVEV (reference sequence). There are 13 residues in the CDR3. This CDR3 is CASSQRPYGEAFF. For the CDR3, the DNA is TGTGCCAGCAGTCAGAGGCCCTACGGTGAAGCTTTCTTT.

This chain links TRBV29-1 with TRBJ1-3; tentative D call: TRBD1 (6 bases). Trimming removed 4 bases at V and 3 bases at J, with 10 bases between. Germline V gene data show CDR1 as SQVTM and CDR2 as ANQGSEA. This CDR3 contains 13 residues. The CDR3 nucleotides are TGCAGCGTTGCCTGGGACATTGGAAACACCATATATTTT. Its translation is CSVAWDIGNTIYF.

This rearrangement joins TRBV11-2 to TRBJ2-2; D unclear. The germline CDR1 and CDR2 sequences are SGHAT and FQNNGV. The germline V and J ends were trimmed by 2 bases and 8 bases, with 9 bases remaining between them. The CDR3 has 13 amino acids. Here the CDR3 reads CASSLSRLGELFF. In DNA form, the CDR3 reads TGTGCCAGCAGCTTATCCCGGTTAGGGGAGCTGTTTTTT.

The genes are TRBV4-1 and TRBJ2-1; either TRBD1 or TRBD2 may supply D (5 bases each). Trimming shortened V by 0 bases and J by 9 bases, and 21 bases separated the two germline ends. There are 17 residues in the CDR3. CDR1 is MGHRA and CDR2 is YSYEKL in the germline V gene. CDR3 in amino acids: CASSQDRGQGELGEQFF. DNA of the CDR3: TGCGCCAGCAGCCAAGATCGAGGGCAGGGAGAATTAGGTGAGCAGTTCTTC.